Included here is one T cell receptor beta chain sequence, with context. As yet, its antigen is unknown. The V and J ends lost 0 bases and 4 bases respectively, with 7 bases between them. The CDR3 loop spans 13 amino acids. CDR1 is SGHDT and CDR2 is YYEEEE in the germline V gene. Some clones are missing from TCRdb's copy, which holds only in-frame ones; the method was immunoSEQ multiplex PCR. The data contain around 150,000 clones, more than 75% of them singletons. These data are taken from a study of T cell responses to AZD1222 COVID-19 vaccine. Study-level findings and limits: At 160-218 and 743-854, vaccine-associated CD4 TCRs were dominant, and they spanned spike.

J is TRBJ1-2 and V is TRBV5-6; D unclear. This receptor was taken from an adult in good health. The sequencing used peripheral blood, collected on day 0 of AZD1222 vaccination. The DNA of the CDR3 is TGTGCCAGCAGCTTGGGCTGGGGCTATGGCTACACCTTC. This encodes CASSLGWGYGYTF.